A selection of T cell receptor beta chains follows, all from one sample in a study of Ad26.COV2.S vaccination and SARS-CoV-2 variants. Profiled with immunoSEQ multiplex PCR; TCRdb holds only in-frame clones, not every one. This sample has over 110,000 clones, with about nine tenths found just once. Sequencing used peripheral blood, obtained after recovery from COVID-19. The receptor source for this set is a human donor who had recovered from COVID-19. The CDR3 runs from the conserved cysteine through the conserved F or W. Fields, in order: clone size, D gene, V gene, J gene, CDR3 protein, CDR3 DNA. D genes are given only for firm matches. Rows give clone size only sometimes, using once, few, many, or a class for an expanded clone.

clone size: NA; D gene: NA; V gene: TRBV19; J gene: TRBJ2-7; CDR3 protein: CASKDRTYEQYF; CDR3 DNA: TGTGCCAGTAAGGACCGGACCTACGAGCAGTACTTC
clone size: NA; D gene: NA; V gene: TRBV11-3; J gene: TRBJ2-1; CDR3 protein: CASSLGGTPLNEQFF; CDR3 DNA: TGTGCCAGCAGCTTGGGCGGAACACCCCTAAATGAGCAGTTCTTC
clone size: NA; D gene: NA; V gene: TRBV6-2/TRBV6-3; J gene: TRBJ2-1; CDR3 protein: CASSYKPVGNEQFF; CDR3 DNA: TGTGCCAGCAGTTACAAACCTGTAGGCAATGAGCAGTTCTTC
clone size: NA; D gene: TRBD1; V gene: TRBV7-9; J gene: TRBJ1-4; CDR3 protein: CASSGTGGWEKLFF; CDR3 DNA: TGTGCCAGCAGCGGGACAGGGGGCTGGGAAAAACTGTTTTTT
clone size: NA; D gene: NA; V gene: TRBV27; J gene: TRBJ1-1; CDR3 protein: CASSSNQGLTEAFF; CDR3 DNA: TGTGCCAGCAGTTCGAATCAGGGGCTCACTGAAGCTTTCTTT
clone size: NA; D gene: TRBD1; V gene: TRBV7-8; J gene: TRBJ2-7; CDR3 protein: CASSSNRGQGVEQYF; CDR3 DNA: TGTGCCAGCAGCTCAAACCGTGGACAGGGGGTCGAGCAGTACTTC
clone size: once; D gene: NA; V gene: TRBV19; J gene: TRBJ1-1; CDR3 protein: CASSPRRTEAFF; CDR3 DNA: TGTGCCAGTAGTCCCAGGCGCACTGAAGCTTTCTTT
clone size: NA; D gene: NA; V gene: TRBV2; J gene: TRBJ1-3; CDR3 protein: CASSNRDDSGNTIYF; CDR3 DNA: TGTGCCAGCAGTAACAGGGATGACTCTGGAAACACCATATATTTT
clone size: NA; D gene: NA; V gene: TRBV5-8; J gene: TRBJ1-4; CDR3 protein: CASSLAGLNEKLFF; CDR3 DNA: TGTGCCAGCAGCTTGGCTGGACTTAATGAAAAACTGTTTTTT
clone size: NA; D gene: NA; V gene: TRBV7-9; J gene: TRBJ2-7; CDR3 protein: CASSLGRGPSYEQYF; CDR3 DNA: TGTGCCAGCAGCTTAGGGCGCGGCCCCTCCTACGAGCAGTACTTC
clone size: few; D gene: NA; V gene: TRBV7-9; J gene: TRBJ1-1; CDR3 protein: CASSLGTNTEAFF; CDR3 DNA: TGTGCCAGCAGCTTGGGGACGAACACTGAAGCTTTCTTT
clone size: NA; D gene: NA; V gene: TRBV28; J gene: TRBJ1-1; CDR3 protein: CASSRRWADTEAFF; CDR3 DNA: TGTGCCAGCAGTCGAAGATGGGCAGACACTGAAGCTTTCTTT
clone size: NA; D gene: TRBD1; V gene: TRBV18; J gene: TRBJ1-6; CDR3 protein: CASSPAGTGSESPLHF; CDR3 DNA: TGTGCCAGCTCACCTGCCGGGACAGGGAGTGAGTCACCCCTCCACTTT
clone size: NA; D gene: NA; V gene: TRBV28; J gene: TRBJ1-1; CDR3 protein: CASRTVRHTEAFF; CDR3 DNA: TGTGCCAGCAGGACAGTTAGACACACTGAAGCTTTCTTT